This TCR beta chain derives from a study of blood T cell repertoires in COVID-19. In the study overall: The United States, Italy and Spain supplied acute and convalescent COVID-19 samples.

Trimming shortened V by 5 bases and J by 7 bases, and 20 bases separated the two germline ends. The CDR3 is made up of 16 amino acids. Germline V gene sequence: CDR1 SGHAT, CDR2 FQNNGV. As originally analysed: Quantification of nucleated cells was approximated via reference gene primer amplification. The data were produced by immunoSEQ multiplex PCR, yet TCRdb's version contains in-frame clones alone and is incomplete. V, J and clone size were drawn from that table, and D and trimming were deduced from the DNA. The repertoire holds 270,000 or so clones, with about 90% as singletons. The chain has TRBV11-2 and TRBJ2-2; TRBD2 is a possible D gene (5 bases). This clonotype originated in a woman aged 25 to 39 with COVID-19, enrolled during active disease. The sequenced sample was peripheral blood. The CDR3 DNA reads TGTGCCAGCAGCCCCCGGGGAGCGGCCTATCTCGGGGAGCTGTTTTTT. Translated: CASSPRGAAYLGELFF. Filled out from reference TRBV11-2 and TRBJ2-2, the complete variable domain reads EAGVAQSPRYKIIEKRQSVAFWCNPISGHATLYWYQQILGQGPKLLIQFQNNGVVDDSQLPKDRFSAERLKGVDSTLKIQPAKLEDSAVYLCASSPRGAAYLGELFFGEGSRLTVL.